The 7 T cell receptor beta chains in this list originate from one sample, sequenced in a study of T cell responses to AZD1222 COVID-19 vaccine. The method was immunoSEQ multiplex PCR; TCRdb's version includes in-frame clones alone and lacks a portion of them. The sample yields fewer than 120,000 clones, about 90% seen once. Sequences were derived from peripheral blood, sampled 28 days after the second AZD1222 dose. The receptors were gathered from an adult who received the AZD1222 COVID-19 vaccine.

This chain connects TRBV11-2 to TRBJ1-1, with D unclear. This CDR3 comprises 11 residues. V was cut by 6 bases and J by 7 bases, with 9 bases left in between. CDR1 and CDR2 from the germline V gene are SGHAT and FQNNGV. CDR3 coding DNA: TGTGCCAGCAGGGCCGGCGGTGAAGCTTTCTTT. Its protein product is CASRAGGEAFF.

This clone occurred once. The chain couples TRBV28 to TRBJ1-2, with TRBD1 as a possible D gene (5 bases). From germline, CDR1 is MDHEN and CDR2 SYDVKM. Trimming cost V 0 bases and J 10 bases, with 9 bases left between them. CDR3 length equals 12 residues. The CDR3 DNA is TGTGCCAGCAGTTTATGGACGACAGACTACACCTTC. It yields the protein CASSLWTTDYTF.

The chain couples TRBV6-4 to TRBJ2-2, with 10 bases fitting TRBD2. The CDR3 covers 16 residues. Germline V gives CDR1 MRHNA, CDR2 SNTAGT. The junction had 2 bases not matched to a gene; V was cut back by 4 bases and J by 0 bases. CDR3 sequence: CASSVAGGANTGELFF. In DNA form, the CDR3 reads TGTGCCAGCAGTGTAGCGGGGGGCGCGAACACCGGGGAGCTGTTTTTT.

This clone was detected only a few times. The chain has TRBV19 and TRBJ1-1; 7 nucleotides line up with TRBD1. The CDR3 extends over 15 amino acids. Germline trimming cut 3 bases from V and 1 base from J; bases unmatched to any gene: 5. The germline gives CDR1 LNHDA, CDR2 SQIVND (reference sequence). This CDR3 is CASSILGTENTEAFF. CDR3 nucleotides: TGTGCCAGTAGTATCCTCGGGACAGAGAACACTGAAGCTTTCTTT.

The rearrangement joins TRBV14 to TRBJ1-2, with a weak D call TRBD1 (6 bases). Germline CDR1 reads SGHDN; CDR2 reads FVKESK. The germline V and J ends were trimmed by 1 base and 8 bases, with 11 bases remaining between them. The CDR3 spans 13 residues. CDR3 nucleotides: TGTGCCAGCAGCCAAGCGAGGGGGGAAGGCTACACCTTC. Translated, it gives CASSQARGEGYTF.

The V and J genes are TRBV19 and TRBJ1-2; 10 nucleotides agree with TRBD1. CDR1 is LNHDA, CDR2 SQIVND, per germline (reference sequence). Trimming cost V 5 bases and J 7 bases; bases outside gene matches: 10. The length of the CDR3 is 15 residues. The CDR3 DNA sequence: TGTGCCAGTAGTTCCCCAATGACAGGGGGCTTTGGCTACACCTTC. This codes for CASSSPMTGGFGYTF.

The chain combines TRBV7-3 with TRBJ2-2, with a weak D call TRBD1 (6 bases). The CDR3 has 16 residues. CDR1 and CDR2 from the germline V gene are SGHTA and FQGTGA. Deletions cut 2 bases from V and 3 bases from J, with 13 bases between. The CDR3 nucleotides are TGTGCCAGCAGCTTAGTCAGGGGTAGGGACACCGGGGAGCTGTTTTTT. Residues: CASSLVRGRDTGELFF.